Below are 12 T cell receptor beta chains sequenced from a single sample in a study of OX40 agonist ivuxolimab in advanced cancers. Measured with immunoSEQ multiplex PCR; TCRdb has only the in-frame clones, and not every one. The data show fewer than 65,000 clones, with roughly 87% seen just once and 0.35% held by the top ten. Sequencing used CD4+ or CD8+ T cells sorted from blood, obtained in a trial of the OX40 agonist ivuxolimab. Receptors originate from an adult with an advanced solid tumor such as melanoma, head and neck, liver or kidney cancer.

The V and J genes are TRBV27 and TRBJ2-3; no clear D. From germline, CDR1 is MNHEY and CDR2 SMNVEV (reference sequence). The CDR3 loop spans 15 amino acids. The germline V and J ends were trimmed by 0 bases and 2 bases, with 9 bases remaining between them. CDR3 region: CASSLSPLSTDTQYF. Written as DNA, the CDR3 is TGTGCCAGCAGTTTATCGCCCCTATCCACAGATACGCAGTATTTT.

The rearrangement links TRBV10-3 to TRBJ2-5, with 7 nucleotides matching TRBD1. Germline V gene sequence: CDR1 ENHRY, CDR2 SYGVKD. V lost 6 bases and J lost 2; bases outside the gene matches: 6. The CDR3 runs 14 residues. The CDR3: CAIRQQGWQETQYF. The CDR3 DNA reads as TGTGCCATCAGACAACAGGGGTGGCAAGAGACCCAGTACTTC.

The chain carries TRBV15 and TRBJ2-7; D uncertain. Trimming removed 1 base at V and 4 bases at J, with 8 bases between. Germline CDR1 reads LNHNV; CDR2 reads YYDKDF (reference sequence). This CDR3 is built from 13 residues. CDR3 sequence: CATSRGDLYEQYF. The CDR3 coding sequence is TGTGCCACCAGCAGAGGAGACCTTTACGAGCAGTACTTC.

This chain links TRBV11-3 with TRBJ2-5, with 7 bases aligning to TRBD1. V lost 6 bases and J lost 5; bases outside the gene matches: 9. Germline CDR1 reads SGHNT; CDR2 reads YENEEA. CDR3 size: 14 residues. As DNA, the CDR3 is TGTGCCAGCAGTCCCTCCGGGACAGAGGAGACCCAGTACTTC. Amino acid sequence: CASSPSGTEETQYF.

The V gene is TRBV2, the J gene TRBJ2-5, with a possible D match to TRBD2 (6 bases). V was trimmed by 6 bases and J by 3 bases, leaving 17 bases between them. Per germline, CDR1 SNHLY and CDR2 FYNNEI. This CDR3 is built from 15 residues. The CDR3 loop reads CASSRSKASEETQYF. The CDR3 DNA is TGTGCCAGCAGCCGCTCGAAAGCTAGCGAAGAGACCCAGTACTTC.

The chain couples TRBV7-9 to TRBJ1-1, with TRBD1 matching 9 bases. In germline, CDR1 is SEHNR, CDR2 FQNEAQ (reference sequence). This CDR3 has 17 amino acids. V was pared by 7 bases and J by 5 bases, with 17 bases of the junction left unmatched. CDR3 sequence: CASTEDRGMMIATEAFF. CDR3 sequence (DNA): TGTGCCAGCACCGAAGACAGGGGGATGATGATTGCGACTGAAGCTTTCTTT.

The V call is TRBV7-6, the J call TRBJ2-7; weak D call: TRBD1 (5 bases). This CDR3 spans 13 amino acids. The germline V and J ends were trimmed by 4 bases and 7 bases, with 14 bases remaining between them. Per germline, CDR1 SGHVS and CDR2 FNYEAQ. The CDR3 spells CASSSVQGREQYF. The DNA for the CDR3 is TGTGCCAGCAGCTCCGTCCAGGGTCGTGAGCAGTACTTC.

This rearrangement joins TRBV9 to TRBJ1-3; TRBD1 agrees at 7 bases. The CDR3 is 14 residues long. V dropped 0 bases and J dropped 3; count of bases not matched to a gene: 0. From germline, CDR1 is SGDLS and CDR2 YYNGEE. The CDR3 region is CASSVDRGGNTIYF. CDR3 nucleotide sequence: TGTGCCAGCAGCGTAGACAGGGGTGGAAACACCATATATTTT.

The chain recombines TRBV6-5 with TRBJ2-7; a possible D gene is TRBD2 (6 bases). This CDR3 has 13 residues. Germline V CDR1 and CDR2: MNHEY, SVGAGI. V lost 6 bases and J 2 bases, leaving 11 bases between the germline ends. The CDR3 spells CASRTGLPYEQYF. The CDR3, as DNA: TGTGCCAGCAGGACGGGACTTCCCTACGAGCAGTACTTC.

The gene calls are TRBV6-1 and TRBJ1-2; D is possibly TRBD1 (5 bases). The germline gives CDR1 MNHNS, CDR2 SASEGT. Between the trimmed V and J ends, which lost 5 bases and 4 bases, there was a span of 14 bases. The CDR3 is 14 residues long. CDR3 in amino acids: CASSHADSSYGYTF. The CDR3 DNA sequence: TGTGCCAGCAGTCATGCCGACAGTAGCTATGGCTACACCTTC.

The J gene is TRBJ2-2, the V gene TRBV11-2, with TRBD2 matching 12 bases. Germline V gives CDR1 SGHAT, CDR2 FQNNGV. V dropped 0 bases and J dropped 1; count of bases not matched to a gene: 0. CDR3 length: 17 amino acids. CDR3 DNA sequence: TGTGCCAGCAGCTTAGAACTAGCGGGGGGGAACACCGGGGAGCTGTTTTTT. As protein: CASSLELAGGNTGELFF.

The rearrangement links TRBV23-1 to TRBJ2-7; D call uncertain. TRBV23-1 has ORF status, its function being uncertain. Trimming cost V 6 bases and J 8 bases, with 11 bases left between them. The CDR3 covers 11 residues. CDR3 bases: TGCGCCAGCAGCCCGCTGGCGAAGCAGTACTTC. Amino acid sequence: CASSPLAKQYF.